The 21 T cell receptor beta chains presented below share a single source sample, sequenced in a study of blood T cell repertoires in COVID-19 (dated by TCRdb to 2020 to 2021). The library was produced with the immunoSEQ multiplex PCR assay. Here the immuneACCESS table is served through TCRdb, limited to in-frame sequences with V and J called. Missing clones are a known gap in these copies; in checked studies unresolved V genes cover under half, and the rest lacks a known reason. Within this sample are under 500,000 clones, with 87% of them counted one time only. The top ten hold roughly 1.9% of the sample. The sample comprised PBMCs or T cells enriched from blood (not recorded which). These receptors were obtained from a woman younger than 30 with acute COVID-19.

The gene calls are TRBV11-2 and TRBJ2-2, with D perhaps matching TRBD1 (5 bases). Trimming shortened V by 5 bases and J by 8 bases, and 15 bases separated the two germline ends. This CDR3 has 14 residues. Germline V gene sequence: CDR1 SGHAT, CDR2 FQNNGV. The DNA of the CDR3 is TGTGCCAGCAGCCGTACACAAGGGGCGGGGGAGCTGTTTTTT. This translates into CASSRTQGAGELFF.

This chain links TRBV30 with TRBJ2-6; D call uncertain. The germline V gene has CDR1 GTSNPN and CDR2 SVGIG (reference sequence). The V gene lost 4 bases and the J gene lost 1 base, with 5 bases spanning the gap. This CDR3 has 13 residues. The CDR3 here is CAWTRSGANVLTF. As DNA, the CDR3 is TGTGCCTGGACCCGGTCTGGGGCCAACGTCCTGACTTTC.

The chain employs TRBV5-5 and TRBJ2-7; D may be TRBD1 (5 bases). Germline CDR1 is SGHKS and CDR2 is YYEKEE (reference sequence). This CDR3 spans 13 amino acids. The V end was cut by 2 bases, the J end by 3 bases, with 9 bases between. The CDR3 region is CASSLSQVYEQYF. For the CDR3, the DNA is TGTGCCAGCAGCTTATCACAGGTCTACGAGCAGTACTTC.

The genes are TRBV6-5 and TRBJ1-2; TRBD1 aligns across 9 bases. Germline V gene data show CDR1 as MNHEY and CDR2 as SVGAGI. The V segment lost 6 bases and the J segment 4 bases; nucleotides outside the gene matches: 6. The CDR3 runs to 14 residues. The CDR3: CASRPGTGTYGYTF. The DNA of the CDR3 is TGTGCCAGCAGGCCCGGGACAGGGACCTATGGCTACACCTTC.

This chain uses TRBV7-9 with TRBJ2-1, with 9 bases that match TRBD1. The germline V gene has CDR1 SEHNR and CDR2 FQNEAQ (reference sequence). J gave up 3 bases and V 4 bases, and 1 base lay outside the gene matches. This CDR3 region has 14 residues. The CDR3 region is CASSSTGGYNEQFF. DNA for the CDR3: TGTGCCAGCAGCTCGACAGGGGGCTACAATGAGCAGTTCTTC.

The table lists this clone with a count of one. The V call is TRBV10-1, the J call TRBJ2-1; D gene uncertain. Germline loops: CDR1 WNHNN, CDR2 SYGVQD (reference sequence). Trimming shortened V by 3 bases and J by 7 bases, and 19 bases separated the two germline ends. The CDR3 contains 16 residues. CDR3 bases: TGCGCCAGCAGTGACCCCGCGGCCCCTCCTGGGAATGAGCAGTTCTTC. Protein sequence: CASSDPAAPPGNEQFF.

This clone was counted many times. This chain uses TRBV4-3 with TRBJ2-3; D might be TRBD2 (6 bases). CDR3 length equals 16 residues. Trimming pared 2 bases from V and 4 bases from J, leaving 16 bases between. Germline-derived CDR1 and CDR2 are LGHNA and YSLEER. The CDR3 DNA reads as TGCGCCAGCAGCCAATCACTAGCATTTTCGGCAGATACGCAGTATTTT. The encoded protein is CASSQSLAFSADTQYF.

The CDR3 DNA follows: TGTGCCAGCAGTCAAACAGGGACCGGGGAGCTGTTTTTT. It is translated as CASSQTGTGELFF. The genes are TRBV12-3 or TRBV12-4 and TRBJ2-2; tentative D call: TRBD1 (6 bases). This CDR3 region has 13 residues. V lost 5 bases, J lost 5 bases, and 9 bases lay in between.

The table lists this clone with a count of one. J is TRBJ2-3 and V is TRBV6-2 or TRBV6-3; D is possibly TRBD1 (5 bases). Trimming pared 6 bases from V and 3 bases from J, leaving 22 bases between. CDR3 length: 17 amino acids. CDR1 and CDR2 (germline): MNHEY, SVGEGT. Here the CDR3 DNA reads TGTGCCAGCAGCCCACGATCTTGGTATGGGGCGACAGATACGCAGTATTTT. Translated: CASSPRSWYGATDTQYF.

The chain employs TRBV7-2 and TRBJ1-6, with 7 nucleotides matching TRBD1. This CDR3 region has 14 residues. J was trimmed by 9 bases and V by 6 bases; bases with no gene match: 8. Germline CDR1 and CDR2: SGHTA and FQGNSA. CDR3 DNA: TGTGCCAGCAGGGCGACAGGGACGTCTTCACCCCTCCACTTT. Encoded protein: CASRATGTSSPLHF.

This chain connects TRBV28 to TRBJ1-5; 7 bases match TRBD1. In germline, CDR1 is MDHEN, CDR2 SYDVKM. The V gene end was trimmed by 5 bases and the J gene end by 6 bases; junction bases not matched to a gene: 7. This CDR3 contains 14 residues. The CDR3 coding sequence is TGTGCCAGCAGTCATACAGGGGACTCTCAGCCCCAGCATTTT. Amino acid sequence: CASSHTGDSQPQHF.

This clone occurred once. This chain's CDR3 is CASSKGVYEQYF. In nucleotides, the CDR3 is TGTGCCAGCAGTAAAGGAGTCTACGAGCAGTACTTC. The chain uses TRBV25-1 and TRBJ2-7; D is undetermined. The V and J ends lost 5 bases and 3 bases respectively, with 8 bases between them. From germline, CDR1 is MGHDK and CDR2 SYGVNS. CDR3 length equals 12 residues.

The chain recombines TRBV9 with TRBJ2-7, with a tentative D call TRBD2 (5 bases). V lost 1 base and J lost 2, with 10 bases in between. Germline CDR1 reads SGDLS; CDR2 reads YYNGEE. The CDR3 loop spans 14 amino acids. CDR3 nucleotide sequence: TGTGCCAGCAGCGTAAGTCTAGCCCCCTACGAGCAGTACTTC. It specifies CASSVSLAPYEQYF.

The gene calls are TRBV9 and TRBJ2-3; the match to TRBD1 covers 7 bases. Germline loops: CDR1 SGDLS, CDR2 YYNGEE. The CDR3 is 16 residues long. The trim removed 2 bases at V and 0 bases at J, leaving 6 bases unmatched. Here the CDR3 DNA reads TGTGCCAGCAGCGTTAGGGACAGCCTTAGCACAGATACGCAGTATTTT. Translated, it gives CASSVRDSLSTDTQYF.

This chain connects TRBV18 to TRBJ2-7, with 7 bases aligning to TRBD2. CDR3 size: 14 residues. V was clipped by 2 bases and J by 4 bases; unmatched bases: 5. Germline CDR1 reads KGHSH; CDR2 reads LQKENI. This CDR3 is CASSPLGGAYEQYF. Here the CDR3 DNA reads TGTGCCAGCTCACCATTGGGAGGGGCTTACGAGCAGTACTTC.

This clone was recorded only once. The chain carries TRBV24-1 and TRBJ2-1, with no clear D. V was trimmed by 2 bases and J by 3 bases, leaving 4 bases between them. The germline gives CDR1 KGHDR, CDR2 SFDVKD. This CDR3 has 13 amino acids. CDR3 residues: CATSDSVYNEQFF. The CDR3 nucleotides read TGTGCCACCAGTGATTCTGTCTACAATGAGCAGTTCTTC.

This clone was counted once. V usage is TRBV29-1 and J usage is TRBJ1-1; possibly TRBD1 for D (5 bases). The V and J ends lost 3 bases and 9 bases respectively, with 8 bases between them. There are 10 residues in the CDR3. Germline V gives CDR1 SQVTM, CDR2 ANQGSEA. The CDR3 here is CSVESGKAFF. Written as DNA, the CDR3 is TGCAGCGTTGAGTCAGGGAAAGCTTTCTTT.

This clone has a single count. This chain links TRBV6-5 with TRBJ2-1; D is perhaps TRBD2 (5 bases). There are 13 residues in the CDR3. V lost 6 bases and J 10 bases, leaving 16 bases between the germline ends. CDR1 is MNHEY, CDR2 SVGAGI, per germline. The CDR3 region has the DNA TGTGCCAGCAGCTGGGGAAGAGGGTACGAGCAGTTCTTC. This translates into CASSWGRGYEQFF.

This clone was counted only a few times. The V gene is TRBV18, the J gene TRBJ2-7, with D possibly TRBD2 on 5 matching bases. Germline-derived CDR1 and CDR2 are KGHSH and LQKENI. V dropped 1 base and J dropped 0 bases, with 10 bases sitting between them. The CDR3 is 15 amino acids. The CDR3 DNA follows: TGTGCCAGCTCACCACAAGGGCTAGCCTCCTACGAGCAGTACTTC. Protein: CASSPQGLASYEQYF.

CDR3 residues: CASRQTSDRYEQYF. The CDR3 DNA follows: TGCGCCAGCAGACAGACTAGCGACAGGTACGAGCAGTACTTC. The rearrangement links TRBV5-1 to TRBJ2-7, with 8 bases matching TRBD2. The CDR3 covers 14 residues. The J segment lost 4 bases and the V segment lost 5 bases, leaving 8 bases of the junction unmatched. Germline CDR1 SGHRS, CDR2 YFSETQ.

Concerning this clone: Other nucleotide sequences from this sample produce the same CDR3. The chain employs TRBV18 and TRBJ1-5; D remains unclear. The CDR3 has 12 residues. Germline assignment: CDR1 KGHSH and CDR2 LQKENI. V lost 3 bases, J lost 6 bases, and 6 bases lay in between. In nucleotides, the CDR3 is TGTGCCAGCTCACCGGGAGCTCAGCCCCAGCATTTT. Translated, it gives CASSPGAQPQHF. Supplemented by reference TRBV18 and TRBJ1-5, the full variable domain reads NAGVMQNPRHLVRRRGQEARLRCSPMKGHSHVYWYRQLPEEGLKFMVYLQKENIIDESGMPKERFSAEFPKEGPSILRIQQVVRGDSAAYFCASSPGAQPQHFGDGTRLSIL.